Below, 2 T cell receptor beta chains from the same sample are listed, as sequenced in a study of blood T cell repertoires in COVID-19. Here immunoSEQ multiplex PCR was the method, and the copy in TCRdb shows in-frame clones only, minus some. The sample records approximately 310,000 clones, 87% being singletons. What was sequenced was peripheral blood. The receptors derive from a woman aged 45-65 years who had recovered from COVID-19.

The chain joins TRBV4-3 to TRBJ2-3; D gene unclear. Germline V lookup: CDR1 LGHNA, CDR2 YSLEER. The CDR3 extends over 14 amino acids. V dropped 0 bases and J dropped 5 bases, with 9 bases sitting between them. The CDR3 loop is CASSQDISVDTQYF. The CDR3 DNA follows: TGCGCCAGCAGCCAAGATATATCCGTAGATACGCAGTATTTT.

The CDR3 protein is CASSIAMAGNEQFF. The CDR3 coding sequence is TGTGCCAGTAGTATCGCCATGGCAGGGAATGAGCAGTTCTTC. The rearrangement joins TRBV19 to TRBJ2-1, with a weak D call TRBD1 (5 bases). Germline V gene lookup returns CDR1 LNHDA and CDR2 SQIVND (reference sequence). Trimming stripped 3 bases from V and 7 bases from J, with 13 bases between. The CDR3 length is 14 residues.